Shown below are 18 T cell receptor beta chains from a single sample sequenced in a study of OX40 agonist ivuxolimab in advanced cancers. Clones were read by immunoSEQ multiplex PCR, and TCRdb kept only the in-frame ones, dropping some. The repertoire holds about 80,000 clones, with approximately 85% as singletons. Material: CD4+ or CD8+ T cells sorted from blood, obtained in a trial of the OX40 agonist ivuxolimab. These receptors all stem from an adult with an advanced solid tumor such as melanoma, head and neck, liver or kidney cancer.

CDR3 in DNA: TGTGCCAGCAGCCAAGATGGCATCGGTGAAGCTTTCTTT. This translates into CASSQDGIGEAFF. The chain joins TRBV4-2 to TRBJ1-1; D gene ambiguous. From germline, CDR1 is LGHNA and CDR2 YNFKEQ. V lost 0 bases, J lost 7 bases, and 9 bases lay in between. This CDR3 spans 13 amino acids.

The J gene is TRBJ2-3, the V gene TRBV19, with 11 bases matching TRBD2. The trim removed 6 bases at V and 5 bases at J, leaving 4 bases unmatched. Germline CDR1 LNHDA, CDR2 SQIVND (reference sequence). The CDR3 runs to 14 residues. The CDR3 nucleotides are TGTGCCAGTAGACTAGCGGGAGTTCAAGATACGCAGTATTTT. It codes for CASRLAGVQDTQYF.

The genes are TRBV2 and TRBJ1-5, with TRBD1 as a possible D gene (6 bases). CDR1 and CDR2 from the germline V gene are SNHLY and FYNNEI. The CDR3 extends over 14 amino acids. V was trimmed by 5 bases and J by 6 bases, leaving 14 bases between them. CDR3 DNA sequence: TGTGCCAGCAGTTCCTCGGACAGAAGTCAGCCCCAGCATTTT. It specifies CASSSSDRSQPQHF.

V and J are TRBV9 and TRBJ2-2; D ambiguous. Looked up from germline, CDR1 is SGDLS and CDR2 is YYNGEE. V was cut by 0 bases and J by 7 bases, with 13 bases left in between. The CDR3 runs to 15 residues. The DNA of the CDR3 is TGTGCCAGCAGCGTAGGTACAGAGGCCTTCGGGGAGCTGTTTTTT. This gives the protein CASSVGTEAFGELFF.

The chain carries TRBV6-6 and TRBJ2-3; a weak D match, TRBD2 (5 bases). This CDR3 is built from 15 residues. In germline, CDR1 is MNHNY, CDR2 SVGAGI (reference sequence). V was cut by 4 bases and J by 1 base, with 12 bases left in between. The CDR3 bases are TGTGCCAGCAGTTCATCCGCGGGCCGCACAGATACGCAGTATTTT. Amino acids: CASSSSAGRTDTQYF.

This clone was observed a few times. This chain links TRBV9 with TRBJ1-4, with D perhaps matching TRBD1 (6 bases). Per germline, CDR1 SGDLS and CDR2 YYNGEE. V lost 4 bases to trimming and J lost 8 bases, with 9 bases between them. This CDR3 has 12 residues. Here the CDR3 reads CASSPGQEKLFF. CDR3 coding DNA: TGTGCCAGCAGCCCGGGACAAGAAAAACTGTTTTTT.

The genes are TRBV18 and TRBJ2-7; unclear D gene. Trimming pared 3 bases from V and 7 bases from J, leaving 10 bases between. CDR3 length: 12 residues. Germline V CDR1 and CDR2: KGHSH, LQKENI. The CDR3 DNA reads TGTGCCAGCTCACCCCGTGGGAAGGAGCAGTACTTC. It encodes CASSPRGKEQYF.

The chain joins TRBV10-3 to TRBJ1-6; D is unresolved. The CDR3 runs to 14 residues. V lost 2 bases, J lost 7 bases, and 9 bases lay in between. Looked up from germline, CDR1 is ENHRY and CDR2 is SYGVKD. CDR3 nucleotide sequence: TGTGCCATCAGTGAGAGTTGGGGAAATTCACCCCTCCACTTT. This encodes CAISESWGNSPLHF.

V gene TRBV4-1 combines with J gene TRBJ1-1; unclear D gene. Trimming shortened V by 1 base and J by 1 base, and 7 bases separated the two germline ends. CDR3 length: 14 amino acids. CDR1 MGHRA and CDR2 YSYEKL come from the germline V gene. Here the CDR3 reads CASSQVGKNTEAFF. In DNA, the CDR3 is TGCGCCAGCAGCCAAGTTGGGAAGAACACTGAAGCTTTCTTT.

This clone was seen only a few times. The J gene is TRBJ1-1, the V gene TRBV27, with D possibly matching TRBD1 (5 bases). V lost 3 bases, J lost 0 bases, and 11 bases lay in between. In germline, CDR1 is MNHEY, CDR2 SMNVEV (reference sequence). The CDR3 has 15 amino acids. CDR3 nucleotides: TGTGCCAGCAGTTTCCCCGGGGCCTTGAACACTGAAGCTTTCTTT. It encodes CASSFPGALNTEAFF.

This chain joins TRBV5-1 and TRBJ1-6, with TRBD1 matching 7 bases. From germline, CDR1 is SGHRS and CDR2 YFSETQ. Unmatched junction bases numbered 9, after V lost 2 bases and J lost 7 bases. CDR3 size: 16 residues. The CDR3 here is CASSLGQAPVNSPLHF. The CDR3, as DNA: TGCGCCAGCAGCTTAGGACAGGCTCCGGTAAATTCACCCCTCCACTTT.

The chain joins TRBV11-3 to TRBJ2-5, with D possibly matching TRBD1 (7 bases). The CDR3 extends over 16 amino acids. Germline V gene sequence: CDR1 SGHNT, CDR2 YENEEA. V lost 1 base and J 4 bases, leaving 16 bases between the germline ends. The CDR3 DNA reads TGTGCCAGCAGCTTAGGCAGGGGGGTCCGAGGAGAGACCCAGTACTTC. Protein sequence: CASSLGRGVRGETQYF. Full variable domain (remainder filled in from reference TRBV11-3 and TRBJ2-5): EAGVVQSPRYKIIEKKQPVAFWCNPISGHNTLYWYLQNLGQGPELLIRYENEEAVDDSQLPKDRFSAERLKGVDSTLKIQPAELGDSAVYLCASSLGRGVRGETQYFGPGTRLLVL.

This chain links TRBV30 with TRBJ1-2; 7 positions match TRBD1. Germline CDR1 GTSNPN, CDR2 SVGIG (reference sequence). V shed 3 bases and J 5 bases; nucleotides not matched to a gene: 3. The CDR3 spans 12 residues. The CDR3 loop is CAWRGTEYGYTF. CDR3 nucleotides: TGTGCCTGGAGGGGGACAGAATATGGCTACACCTTC.

The CDR3 bases are TGTGCCAGCAGCCAATACTCGGCGGTGGGCTACACCTTC. It codes for CASSQYSAVGYTF. V usage is TRBV5-6 and J usage is TRBJ1-2, with D hard to call. Germline V CDR1 and CDR2: SGHDT, YYEEEE. Trimming cost V 4 bases and J 8 bases, with 15 bases left between them. The CDR3 length is 13 residues.

The genes are TRBV6-5 and TRBJ2-5, with D possibly being TRBD1 or TRBD2 (6 bases each). V lost 5 bases and J lost 7, with 14 bases in between. Germline loops: CDR1 MNHEY, CDR2 SVGAGI. The CDR3 runs 13 residues. The CDR3 loop reads CASSNAGHPTQYF. The CDR3 nucleotides are TGTGCCAGCAGTAACGCGGGACACCCGACCCAGTACTTC.

V is TRBV7-3 and J is TRBJ2-5; 8 bases are a match to TRBD2. The germline V gene encodes CDR1 SGHTA and CDR2 FQGTGA. V lost 4 bases, J lost 2 bases, and 9 bases stayed unmatched. The CDR3 sequence is 16 residues long. The CDR3 bases are TGTGCCAGCAGCTCTGAAAGACGGGGGGGTCAAGAGACCCAGTACTTC. Protein sequence: CASSSERRGGQETQYF.

The chain is built from TRBV27 and TRBJ2-5; the match to TRBD1 covers 7 bases. V gave up 3 bases and J gave up 3 bases; unmatched junction bases: 7. The CDR3 is 15 residues long. The germline gives CDR1 MNHEY, CDR2 SMNVEV (reference sequence). The CDR3 nucleotides are TGTGCCAGCAGTTTGTCACCGACAGGGAAAGAGACCCAGTACTTC. Its translation is CASSLSPTGKETQYF.

The chain joins TRBV11-2 to TRBJ2-1; D not resolved. V was shortened by 4 bases and J by 8 bases, with 12 bases between the two germline ends. The CDR3 consists of 13 residues. CDR1 SGHAT and CDR2 FQNNGV come from the germline V gene. The DNA for the CDR3 is TGTGCCAGCAGCTGGAACTGGATCGATGAGCAGTTCTTC. This gives the protein CASSWNWIDEQFF.